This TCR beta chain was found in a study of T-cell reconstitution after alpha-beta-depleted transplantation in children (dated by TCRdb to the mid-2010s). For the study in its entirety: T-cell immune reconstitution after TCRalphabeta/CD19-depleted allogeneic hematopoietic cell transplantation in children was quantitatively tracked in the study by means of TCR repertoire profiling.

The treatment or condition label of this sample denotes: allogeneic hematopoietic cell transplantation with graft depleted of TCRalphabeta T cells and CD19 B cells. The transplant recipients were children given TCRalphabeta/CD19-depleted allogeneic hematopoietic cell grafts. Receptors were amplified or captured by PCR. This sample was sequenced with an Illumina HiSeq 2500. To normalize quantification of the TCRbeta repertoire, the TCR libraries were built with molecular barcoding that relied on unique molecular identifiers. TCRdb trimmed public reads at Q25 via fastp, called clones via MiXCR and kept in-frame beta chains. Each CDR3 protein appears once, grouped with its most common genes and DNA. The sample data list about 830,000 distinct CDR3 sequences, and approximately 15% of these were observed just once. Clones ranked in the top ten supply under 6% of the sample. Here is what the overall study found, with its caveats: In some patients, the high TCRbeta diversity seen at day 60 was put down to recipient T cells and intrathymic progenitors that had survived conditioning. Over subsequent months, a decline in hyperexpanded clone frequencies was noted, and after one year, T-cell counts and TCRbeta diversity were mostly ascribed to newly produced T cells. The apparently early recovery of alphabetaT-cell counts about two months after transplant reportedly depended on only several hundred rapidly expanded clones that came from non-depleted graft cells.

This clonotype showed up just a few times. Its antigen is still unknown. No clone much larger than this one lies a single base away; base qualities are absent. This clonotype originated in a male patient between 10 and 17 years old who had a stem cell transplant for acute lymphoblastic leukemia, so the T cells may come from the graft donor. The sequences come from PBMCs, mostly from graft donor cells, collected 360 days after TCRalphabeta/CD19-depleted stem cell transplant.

The CDR3 protein is CASSDLAGISYEQYF. At the DNA level, the sequence is TGTGCCAGCAGTGACTTAGCGGGAATCTCATACGAGCAGTACTTC. The V gene is TRBV11-2 and the J gene is TRBJ2-7; 8 bases in between match TRBD2. CDR1 and CDR2 are drawn from the germline V gene: SGHAT, FQNNGV. After removal of 6 bases from V and 4 bases from J, the junction retains 11 bases not matched to a gene. The CDR3 spans 15 residues, from the cysteine through the phenylalanine. Only the CDR3 DNA stays, 45 bases, in frame from base 1.